Below, 14 T cell receptor beta chains from the same sample are listed, as sequenced in a study of blood T cell repertoires in COVID-19 (TCRdb year 2020). The protocol used for the library was the immunoSEQ multiplex PCR assay. TCRdb stores this immuneACCESS table with in-frame sequences only. Part of the clones is absent; in the studies checked, under half of the shortfall reflects unresolved V genes, and no reason is known for the rest. The sample table records around 140,000 clones; around 87% of these occur just once. In total, the top ten clones hold about 2% of the sample. The material sequenced was peripheral blood. The receptors originated from a man between 70 and 80 years old with active COVID-19.

Here the CDR3 DNA reads TGTGCCAGCAGCTCGTGGCAAGCGGGAGAGACCCAGTACTTC. This translates into CASSSWQAGETQYF. The chain links TRBV6-5 to TRBJ2-5, with D perhaps matching TRBD2 (6 bases). V was trimmed by 6 bases and J by 4 bases, leaving 15 bases between them. Germline CDR1 MNHEY, CDR2 SVGAGI. The CDR3 length is 14 residues.

This clone was observed a single time. The chain couples TRBV3-1 (or the pseudogene TRBV3-2) to TRBJ2-3; 16 nucleotides match TRBD2. Per the germline V gene, CDR1 is LGHDT and CDR2 is YNNKEL (reference sequence). V shed 6 bases, J shed 0 bases, and the junction held 9 bases outside the gene matches. This CDR3 region has 19 residues. DNA for the CDR3: TGTGCCAGCAGTCGCTCCGGGACTAGCGGGAGGGGTAGCACAGATACGCAGTATTTT. Its protein is CASSRSGTSGRGSTDTQYF.

The rearrangement links TRBV27 to TRBJ1-6, with D possibly being TRBD1 (6 bases). Germline lookup yields CDR1 MNHEY and CDR2 SMNVEV (reference sequence). The V end was cut by 6 bases, the J end by 10 bases, with 19 bases between. The CDR3 is made up of 15 amino acids. CDR3 amino acids: CASRPYRDGNSPLHF. CDR3 nucleotide sequence: TGTGCCAGCAGACCATACAGGGACGGGAACTCACCCCTCCACTTT.

This clone showed up just a few times. The genes are TRBV6-5 and TRBJ1-5; 8 bases align to TRBD1. Unmatched junction bases numbered 10, after V lost 10 bases and J lost 8 bases. This CDR3 is built from 13 residues. The V gene's germline CDR1 is MNHEY and CDR2 SVGAGI. The CDR3 loop is CATRQGSREPQHF. In nucleotides, the CDR3 is TGTGCCACCCGACAGGGGTCCAGGGAGCCCCAGCATTTT.

The rearrangement joins TRBV5-1 to TRBJ2-1; TRBD2 is a possible D gene (5 bases). V was clipped by 2 bases and J by 7 bases, with 7 bases between them. Germline values: CDR1 SGHRS, CDR2 YFSETQ. The CDR3 runs to 12 residues. This CDR3 is CASSLWRNEQFF. CDR3 DNA: TGCGCCAGCAGCTTATGGAGGAATGAGCAGTTCTTC.

This clone has a single count. The V and J genes are TRBV11-2 and TRBJ2-7; D uncertain. From germline, CDR1 is SGHAT and CDR2 FQNNGV. The CDR3 runs 13 residues. Trimming cost V 3 bases and J 1 base, with 7 bases left between them. The CDR3 sequence is CASSFRASYEQYF. CDR3 DNA: TGTGCCAGCAGCTTTCGAGCATCCTACGAGCAGTACTTC.

This clone turned up a few times. The chain combines TRBV5-1 with TRBJ2-7; 10 nucleotides align to TRBD1. CDR3 length: 16 amino acids. CDR1 is SGHRS, CDR2 YFSETQ, per germline. Trimming took 0 bases from V and 2 from J; bases not matched to a gene: 5. CDR3 sequence reads: CASSLAFGTGAYEQYF. The CDR3 nucleotides read TGCGCCAGCAGCTTGGCCTTCGGGACAGGGGCCTACGAGCAGTACTTC.

The genes are TRBV5-1 and TRBJ1-1; D gene unclear. Trimming removed 0 bases at V and 5 bases at J, with 8 bases between. Per germline, CDR1 SGHRS and CDR2 YFSETQ. This CDR3 spans 13 amino acids. CDR3 nucleotides: TGCGCCAGCAGCTTGGACCGGGGAACTGAAGCTTTCTTT. This gives the protein CASSLDRGTEAFF.

The chain combines TRBV2 with TRBJ2-1; 11 nucleotides match TRBD1. Germline V gene lookup returns CDR1 SNHLY and CDR2 FYNNEI. There are 15 residues in the CDR3. V lost 5 bases and J lost 8; bases outside the gene matches: 8. CDR3 in DNA: TGTGCCAGCAGTCGATCCGGGACAGGGGGGGATGAGCAGTTCTTC. Its protein product is CASSRSGTGGDEQFF. Full variable domain (remainder filled in from reference TRBV2 and TRBJ2-1): EPEVTQTPSHQVTQMGQEVILRCVPISNHLYFYWYRQILGQKVEFLVSFYNNEISEKSEIFDDQFSVERPDGSNFTLKIRSTKLEDSAMYFCASSRSGTGGDEQFFGPGTRLTVL.

This clone was counted once. CDR3 DNA: TGTGCCAGTAGTACCTGGACTAGCGGATACACCGGGGAGCTGTTTTTT. It codes for CASSTWTSGYTGELFF. The rearrangement links TRBV19 to TRBJ2-2, with 10 bases that match TRBD2. Per the germline V gene, CDR1 is LNHDA and CDR2 is SQIVND (reference sequence). The CDR3 runs 16 residues. V trimming: 4 bases; J trimming: 3 bases; junction bases outside the gene matches: 5.

In this sample, this clone turned up a few times. The rearrangement uses TRBV5-6 and TRBJ2-7, with a tentative D call TRBD2 (5 bases). The V gene's germline CDR1 is SGHDT and CDR2 YYEEEE. V lost 4 bases to trimming and J lost 1 base, with 12 bases between them. The CDR3 is 14 amino acids. CDR3 residues: CASSGRGFSYEQYF. The CDR3, as DNA: TGTGCCAGCAGCGGCCGGGGTTTTTCCTACGAGCAGTACTTC.

The rearrangement joins TRBV5-1 to TRBJ1-1; possibly TRBD1 for D (5 bases). The length of the CDR3 is 14 residues. CDR1 is SGHRS and CDR2 is YFSETQ in the germline V gene. V was cut by 4 bases and J by 0 bases, with 10 bases left in between. This CDR3 reads CASSPDTLNTEAFF. The CDR3 bases are TGCGCCAGCAGCCCGGACACCCTGAACACTGAAGCTTTCTTT.

The chain uses TRBV6-2 or TRBV6-3 and TRBJ2-1; 8 positions agree with TRBD2. The V segment lost 5 bases and the J segment 7 bases; nucleotides outside the gene matches: 13. Germline loops: CDR1 MNHEY, CDR2 SVGEGT. This CDR3 spans 16 amino acids. The CDR3, as DNA: TGTGCCAGCAGTACTACTCCGAGTAGCGGGAATAATGAGCAGTTCTTC. This translates into CASSTTPSSGNNEQFF.

V usage is TRBV7-8 and J usage is TRBJ1-5; TRBD1 might be the D (5 bases). Germline V gene sequence: CDR1 SGHVS, CDR2 FQNEAQ. Trimming took 5 bases from V and 6 from J, leaving 11 bases between them. The CDR3 length is 13 residues. The CDR3 loop is CASSPPGVQPQHF. The DNA for the CDR3 is TGTGCCAGCAGCCCACCGGGGGTTCAGCCCCAGCATTTT. The full variable domain, rest sourced from reference TRBV7-8 and TRBJ1-5, is GAGVSQSPRYKVAKRGQDVALRCDPISGHVSLFWYQQALGQGPEFLTYFQNEAQLDKSGLPSDRFFAERPEGSVSTLKIQRTQQEDSAVYLCASSPPGVQPQHFGDGTRLSIL.